The clone carrying this TCR beta chain was recorded at least ten times. The data were taken from a study of T cells after yellow fever vaccination. A single record per CDR3 protein comes from TCRdb applying MiXCR to the 5' RACE reads. The data show about 400,000 distinct CDR3 sequences, roughly 6.1% seen once. Looked up from germline, CDR1 is MNHEY and CDR2 is SMNVEV (reference sequence). V was shortened by 6 bases and J by 4 bases, with 12 bases between the two germline ends. CDR3 size: 13 residues. This sequence joins TRBV27 and TRBJ2-5; no definite D call. The sequence was obtained from a young man who received the YFV17D yellow fever vaccine. The specimen was PBMCs, collected 5 days after the yellow fever booster vaccination. This CDR3 reads CASSPRWGETQYF. The DNA for the CDR3 is TGTGCCAGCAGCCCCCGATGGGGAGAGACCCAGTACTTC.